This T cell receptor (beta chain) was identified in a study of Graves' ophthalmopathy and Graves' hyperthyroidism. Ophthalmopathy was moderately-to-severely active, CAS at least 3, NOSPECS at least 4, lasting under 3 months. Amplified material comprised TCR beta CDR3 regions derived from RNA transcripts. HTBI primers were used in a first-round RT-PCR, which preceded a second-round multiplex PCR. TCRdb re-analysed the multiplex PCR reads in MiXCR, keeping a single row per CDR3 protein. The table has about half a million distinct CDR3 sequences, over 13% seen once. This clonotype was found a few times. The specimen was blood. The receptor was derived from a woman younger than 45 with Graves' ophthalmopathy.

CDR3 sequence (DNA): TGTGCCAGCAGTCAAAGTGGTTTTCACAGGGACTATGGCTACACCTTC. This translates into CASSQSGFHRDYGYTF. The J gene is TRBJ1-2, the V gene TRBV27; maybe TRBD1 (6 bases). The CDR3 extends over 16 amino acids. The germline gives CDR1 MNHEY, CDR2 SMNVEV (reference sequence). V was shortened by 5 bases and J by 3 bases, with 19 bases between the two germline ends.